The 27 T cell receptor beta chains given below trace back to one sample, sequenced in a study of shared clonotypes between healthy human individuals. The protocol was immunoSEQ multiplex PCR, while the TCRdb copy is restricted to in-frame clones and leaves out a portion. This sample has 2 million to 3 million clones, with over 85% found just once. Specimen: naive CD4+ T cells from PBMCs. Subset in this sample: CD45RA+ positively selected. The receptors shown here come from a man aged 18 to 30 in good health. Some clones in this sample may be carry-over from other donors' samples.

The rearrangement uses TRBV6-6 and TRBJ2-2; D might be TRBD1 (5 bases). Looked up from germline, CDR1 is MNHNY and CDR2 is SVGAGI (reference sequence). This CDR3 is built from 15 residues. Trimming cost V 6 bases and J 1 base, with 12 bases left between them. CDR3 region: CASRPGQGNTGELFF. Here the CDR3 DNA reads TGTGCCAGCAGACCAGGGCAGGGGAACACCGGGGAGCTGTTTTTT.

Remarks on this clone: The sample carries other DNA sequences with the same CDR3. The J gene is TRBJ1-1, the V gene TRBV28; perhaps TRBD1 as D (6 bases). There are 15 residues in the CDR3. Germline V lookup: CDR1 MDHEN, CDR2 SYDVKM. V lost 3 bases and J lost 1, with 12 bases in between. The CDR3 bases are TGTGCCAGCAGTTTGGGGGGCACCCAGAACACTGAAGCTTTCTTT. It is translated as CASSLGGTQNTEAFF.

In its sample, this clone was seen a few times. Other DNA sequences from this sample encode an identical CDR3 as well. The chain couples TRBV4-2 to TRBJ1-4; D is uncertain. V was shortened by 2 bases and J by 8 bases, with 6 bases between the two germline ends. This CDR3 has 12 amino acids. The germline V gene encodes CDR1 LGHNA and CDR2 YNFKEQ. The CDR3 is CASSQPGEKLFF. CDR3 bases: TGTGCCAGCAGCCAACCGGGGGAAAAACTGTTTTTT.

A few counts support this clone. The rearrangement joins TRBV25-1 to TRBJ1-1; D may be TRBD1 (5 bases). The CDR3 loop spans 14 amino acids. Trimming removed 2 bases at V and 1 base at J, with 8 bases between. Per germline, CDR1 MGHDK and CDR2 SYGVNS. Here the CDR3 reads CASSEGARNTEAFF. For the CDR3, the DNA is TGTGCCAGCAGTGAAGGGGCGAGGAACACTGAAGCTTTCTTT.

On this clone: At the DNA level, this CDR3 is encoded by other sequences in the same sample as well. CDR3 DNA: TGCGCCAGCAGCTTGGAAGGGGGCGTCGGCCAGCCCCAGCATTTT. It specifies CASSLEGGVGQPQHF. The chain combines TRBV5-1 with TRBJ1-5; TRBD1 matches 7 bases. This CDR3 spans 15 amino acids. Unmatched junction bases numbered 7, after V lost 0 bases and J lost 7 bases. Germline V CDR1 and CDR2: SGHRS, YFSETQ.

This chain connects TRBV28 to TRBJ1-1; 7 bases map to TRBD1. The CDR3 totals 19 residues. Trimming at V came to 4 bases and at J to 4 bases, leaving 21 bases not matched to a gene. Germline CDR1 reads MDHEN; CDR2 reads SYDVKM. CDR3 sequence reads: CASSSLPGQGVGVSTEAFF. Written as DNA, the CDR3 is TGTGCCAGCAGTTCACTACCGGGCCAGGGGGTCGGTGTGAGCACTGAAGCTTTCTTT. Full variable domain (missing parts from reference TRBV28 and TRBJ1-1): DVKVTQSSRYLVKRTGEKVFLECVQDMDHENMFWYRQDPGLGLRLIYFSYDVKMKEKGDIPEGYSVSREKKERFSLILESASTNQTSMYLCASSSLPGQGVGVSTEAFFGQGTRLTVV.

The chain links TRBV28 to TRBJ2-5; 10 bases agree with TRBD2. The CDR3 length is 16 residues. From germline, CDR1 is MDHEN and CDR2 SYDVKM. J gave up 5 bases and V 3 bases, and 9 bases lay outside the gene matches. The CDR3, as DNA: TGTGCCAGCAGTTTTGCCGGGACTAGCGTTGTGGAGACCCAGTACTTC. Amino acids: CASSFAGTSVVETQYF.

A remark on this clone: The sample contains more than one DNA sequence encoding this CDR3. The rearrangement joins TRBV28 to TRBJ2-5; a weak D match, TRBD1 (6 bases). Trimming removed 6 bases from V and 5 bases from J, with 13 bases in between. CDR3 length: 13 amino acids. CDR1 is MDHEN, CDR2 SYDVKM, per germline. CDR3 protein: CASSPQGGETQYF. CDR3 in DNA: TGTGCCAGCAGCCCACAGGGCGGGGAGACCCAGTACTTC.

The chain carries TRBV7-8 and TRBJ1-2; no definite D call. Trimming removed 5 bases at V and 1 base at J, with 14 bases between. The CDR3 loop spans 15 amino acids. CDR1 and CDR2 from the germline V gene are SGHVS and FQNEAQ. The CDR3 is CASSLLGSVNYGYTF. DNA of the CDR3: TGTGCCAGCAGCCTCCTCGGCAGCGTTAACTATGGCTACACCTTC.

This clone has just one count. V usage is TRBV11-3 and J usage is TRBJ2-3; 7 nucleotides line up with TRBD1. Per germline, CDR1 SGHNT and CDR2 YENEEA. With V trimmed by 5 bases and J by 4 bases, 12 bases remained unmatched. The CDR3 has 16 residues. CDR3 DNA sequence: TGTGCCAGCAGCGACCAAGGGGGCGCGACCGCAGATACGCAGTATTTT. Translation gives CASSDQGGATADTQYF.

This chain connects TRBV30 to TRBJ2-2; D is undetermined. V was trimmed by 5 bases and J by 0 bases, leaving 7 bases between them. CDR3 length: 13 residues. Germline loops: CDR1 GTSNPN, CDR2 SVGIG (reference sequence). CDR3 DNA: TGTGCCTGGGGCAGCGCGAACACCGGGGAGCTGTTTTTT. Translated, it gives CAWGSANTGELFF. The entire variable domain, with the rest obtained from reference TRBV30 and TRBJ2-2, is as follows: SQTIHQWPATLVQPVGSPLSLECTVEGTSNPNLYWYRQAAGRGLQLLFYSVGIGQISSEVPQNLSASRPQDRQFILSSKKLLLSDSGFYLCAWGSANTGELFFGEGSRLTVL.

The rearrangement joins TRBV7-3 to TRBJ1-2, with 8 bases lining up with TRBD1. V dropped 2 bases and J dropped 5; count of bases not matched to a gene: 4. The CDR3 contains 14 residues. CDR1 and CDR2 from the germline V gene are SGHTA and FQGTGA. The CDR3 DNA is TGTGCCAGCAGCTTAGGGACAGGCACATATGGCTACACCTTC. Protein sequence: CASSLGTGTYGYTF.

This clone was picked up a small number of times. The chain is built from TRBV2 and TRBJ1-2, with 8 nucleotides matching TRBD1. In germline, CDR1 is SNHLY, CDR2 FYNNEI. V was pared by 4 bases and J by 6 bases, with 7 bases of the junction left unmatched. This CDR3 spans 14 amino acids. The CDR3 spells CASSGPDRGNGYTF. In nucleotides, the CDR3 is TGTGCCAGCAGTGGGCCAGACAGGGGCAATGGCTACACCTTC.

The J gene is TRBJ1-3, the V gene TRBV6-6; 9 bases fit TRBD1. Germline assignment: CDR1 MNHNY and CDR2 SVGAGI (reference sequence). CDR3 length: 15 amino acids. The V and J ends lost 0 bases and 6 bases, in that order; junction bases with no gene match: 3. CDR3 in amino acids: CASSYSGQGINTIYF. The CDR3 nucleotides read TGTGCCAGCAGTTACTCGGGACAGGGAATAAACACCATATATTTT.

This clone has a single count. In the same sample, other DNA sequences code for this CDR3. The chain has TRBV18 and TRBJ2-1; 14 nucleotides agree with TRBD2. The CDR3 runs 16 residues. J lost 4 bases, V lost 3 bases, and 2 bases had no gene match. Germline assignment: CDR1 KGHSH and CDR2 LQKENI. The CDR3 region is CASSPGLAGAYNEQFF. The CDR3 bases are TGTGCCAGCTCACCGGGACTAGCGGGAGCATACAATGAGCAGTTCTTC. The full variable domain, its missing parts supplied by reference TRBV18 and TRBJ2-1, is NAGVMQNPRHLVRRRGQEARLRCSPMKGHSHVYWYRQLPEEGLKFMVYLQKENIIDESGMPKERFSAEFPKEGPSILRIQQVVRGDSAAYFCASSPGLAGAYNEQFFGPGTRLTVL.

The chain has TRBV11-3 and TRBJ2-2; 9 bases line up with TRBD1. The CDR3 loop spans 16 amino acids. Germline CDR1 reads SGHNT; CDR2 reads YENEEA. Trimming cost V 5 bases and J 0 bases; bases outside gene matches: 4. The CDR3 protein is CASSRQGVANTGELFF. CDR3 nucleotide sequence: TGTGCCAGCAGCCGACAGGGGGTGGCGAACACCGGGGAGCTGTTTTTT.

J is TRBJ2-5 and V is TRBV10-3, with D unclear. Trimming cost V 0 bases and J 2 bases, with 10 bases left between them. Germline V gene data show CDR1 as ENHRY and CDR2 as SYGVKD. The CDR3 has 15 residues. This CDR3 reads CAISESLDQQETQYF. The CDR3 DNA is TGTGCCATCAGTGAGTCTTTGGACCAACAAGAGACCCAGTACTTC.

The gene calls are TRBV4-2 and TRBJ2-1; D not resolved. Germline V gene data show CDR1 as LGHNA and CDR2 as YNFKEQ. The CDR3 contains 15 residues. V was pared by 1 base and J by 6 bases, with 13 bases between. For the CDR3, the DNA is TGTGCCAGCAGCCAAGTTCTCGGCTTATCCAATGAGCAGTTCTTC. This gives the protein CASSQVLGLSNEQFF.

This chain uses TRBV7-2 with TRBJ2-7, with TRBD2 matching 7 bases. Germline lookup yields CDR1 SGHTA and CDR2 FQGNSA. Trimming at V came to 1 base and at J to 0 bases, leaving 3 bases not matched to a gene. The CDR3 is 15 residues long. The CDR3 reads CASSLVAGASYEQYF. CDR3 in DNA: TGTGCCAGCAGCTTAGTGGCGGGAGCCTCCTACGAGCAGTACTTC.

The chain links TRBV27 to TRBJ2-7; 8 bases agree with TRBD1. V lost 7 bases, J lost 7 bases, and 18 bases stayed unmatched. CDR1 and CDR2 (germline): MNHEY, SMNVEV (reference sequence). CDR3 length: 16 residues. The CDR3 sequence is CASTPGTMSRQGEQYF. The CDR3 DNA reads TGTGCCAGCACCCCAGGGACGATGTCGCGACAGGGGGAGCAGTACTTC.

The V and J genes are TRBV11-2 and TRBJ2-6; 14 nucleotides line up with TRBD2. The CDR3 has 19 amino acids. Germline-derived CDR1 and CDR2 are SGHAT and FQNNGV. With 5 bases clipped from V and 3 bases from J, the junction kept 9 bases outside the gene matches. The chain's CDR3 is CASSPMYGLAGGGANVLTF. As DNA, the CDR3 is TGTGCCAGCAGCCCGATGTATGGACTAGCGGGAGGTGGGGCCAACGTCCTGACTTTC.

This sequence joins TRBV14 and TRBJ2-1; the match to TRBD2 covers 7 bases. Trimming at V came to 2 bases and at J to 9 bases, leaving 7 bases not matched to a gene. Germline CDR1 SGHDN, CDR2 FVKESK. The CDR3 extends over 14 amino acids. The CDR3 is CASSQTLAASEQFF. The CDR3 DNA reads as TGTGCCAGCAGCCAAACCCTAGCGGCGAGTGAGCAGTTCTTC.

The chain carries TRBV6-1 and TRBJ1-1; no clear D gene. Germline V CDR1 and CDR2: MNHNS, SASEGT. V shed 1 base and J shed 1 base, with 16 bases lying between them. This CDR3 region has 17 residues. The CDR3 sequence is CASSEGYRHTGNTEAFF. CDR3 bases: TGTGCCAGCAGTGAAGGATATAGACACACGGGGAACACTGAAGCTTTCTTT.

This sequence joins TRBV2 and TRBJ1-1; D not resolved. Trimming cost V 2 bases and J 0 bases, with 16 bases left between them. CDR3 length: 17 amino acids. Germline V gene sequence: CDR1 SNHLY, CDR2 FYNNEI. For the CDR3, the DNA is TGTGCCAGCAGTGAATCAGGCCGGGTTCGCGTGAACACTGAAGCTTTCTTT. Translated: CASSESGRVRVNTEAFF.

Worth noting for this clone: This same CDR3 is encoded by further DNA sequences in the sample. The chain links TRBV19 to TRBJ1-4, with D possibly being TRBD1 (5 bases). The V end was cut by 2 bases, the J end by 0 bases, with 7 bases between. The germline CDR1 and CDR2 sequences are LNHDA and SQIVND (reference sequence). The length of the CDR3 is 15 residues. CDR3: CASSIQGATNEKLFF. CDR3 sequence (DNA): TGTGCCAGTAGTATACAGGGAGCAACTAATGAAAAACTGTTTTTT.

The DNA of the CDR3 is TGTGCCAGCAGCGCCGGGACTAGGGCCTACAATGAGCAGTTCTTC. This encodes CASSAGTRAYNEQFF. The chain has TRBV7-9 and TRBJ2-1, with TRBD2 identical over 8 bases. Germline CDR1 reads SEHNR; CDR2 reads FQNEAQ (reference sequence). The trim removed 5 bases at V and 2 bases at J, leaving 5 bases unmatched. The CDR3 length is 15 residues.

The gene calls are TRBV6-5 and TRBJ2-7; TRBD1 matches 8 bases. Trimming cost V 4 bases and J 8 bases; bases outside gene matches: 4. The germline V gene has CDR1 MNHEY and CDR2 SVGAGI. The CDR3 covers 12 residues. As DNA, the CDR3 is TGTGCCAGCAGTTTCCCAGGGGGCAAGCAGTACTTC. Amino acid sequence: CASSFPGGKQYF.